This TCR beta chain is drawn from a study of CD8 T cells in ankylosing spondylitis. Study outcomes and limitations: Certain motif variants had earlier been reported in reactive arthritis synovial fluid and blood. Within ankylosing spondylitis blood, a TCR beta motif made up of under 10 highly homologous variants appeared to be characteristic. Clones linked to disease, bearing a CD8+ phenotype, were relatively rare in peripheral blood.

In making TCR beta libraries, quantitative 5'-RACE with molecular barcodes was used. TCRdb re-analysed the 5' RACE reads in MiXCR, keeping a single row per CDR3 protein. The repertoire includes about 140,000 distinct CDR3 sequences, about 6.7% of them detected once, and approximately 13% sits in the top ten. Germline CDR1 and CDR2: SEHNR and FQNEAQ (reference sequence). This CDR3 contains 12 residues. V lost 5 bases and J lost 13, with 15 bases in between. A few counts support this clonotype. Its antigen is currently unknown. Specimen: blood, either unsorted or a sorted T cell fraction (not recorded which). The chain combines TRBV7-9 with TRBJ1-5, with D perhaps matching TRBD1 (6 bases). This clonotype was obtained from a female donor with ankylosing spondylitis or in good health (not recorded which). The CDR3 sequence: CASSRSQGTQHF. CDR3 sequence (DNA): TGTGCCAGCAGCCGAAGTCAGGGGACACAGCATTTT.